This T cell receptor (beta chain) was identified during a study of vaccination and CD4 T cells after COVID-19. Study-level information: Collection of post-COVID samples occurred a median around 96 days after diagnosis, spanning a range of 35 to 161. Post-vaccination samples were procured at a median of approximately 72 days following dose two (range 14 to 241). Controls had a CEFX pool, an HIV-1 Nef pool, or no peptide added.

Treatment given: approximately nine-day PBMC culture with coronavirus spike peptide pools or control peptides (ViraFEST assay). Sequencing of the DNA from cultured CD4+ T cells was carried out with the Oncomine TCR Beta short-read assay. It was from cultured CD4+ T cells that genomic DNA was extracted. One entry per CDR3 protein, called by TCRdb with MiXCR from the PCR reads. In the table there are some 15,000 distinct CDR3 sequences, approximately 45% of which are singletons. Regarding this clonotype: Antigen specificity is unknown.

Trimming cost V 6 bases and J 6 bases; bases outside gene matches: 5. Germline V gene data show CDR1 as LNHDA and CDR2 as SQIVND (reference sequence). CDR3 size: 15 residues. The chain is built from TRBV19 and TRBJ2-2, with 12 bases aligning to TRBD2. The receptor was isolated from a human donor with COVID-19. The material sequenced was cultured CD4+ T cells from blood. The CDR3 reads CASRLAGGLAGELFF. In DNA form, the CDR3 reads TGTGCCAGTAGGCTAGCGGGGGGGCTCGCCGGGGAGCTGTTTTTT.